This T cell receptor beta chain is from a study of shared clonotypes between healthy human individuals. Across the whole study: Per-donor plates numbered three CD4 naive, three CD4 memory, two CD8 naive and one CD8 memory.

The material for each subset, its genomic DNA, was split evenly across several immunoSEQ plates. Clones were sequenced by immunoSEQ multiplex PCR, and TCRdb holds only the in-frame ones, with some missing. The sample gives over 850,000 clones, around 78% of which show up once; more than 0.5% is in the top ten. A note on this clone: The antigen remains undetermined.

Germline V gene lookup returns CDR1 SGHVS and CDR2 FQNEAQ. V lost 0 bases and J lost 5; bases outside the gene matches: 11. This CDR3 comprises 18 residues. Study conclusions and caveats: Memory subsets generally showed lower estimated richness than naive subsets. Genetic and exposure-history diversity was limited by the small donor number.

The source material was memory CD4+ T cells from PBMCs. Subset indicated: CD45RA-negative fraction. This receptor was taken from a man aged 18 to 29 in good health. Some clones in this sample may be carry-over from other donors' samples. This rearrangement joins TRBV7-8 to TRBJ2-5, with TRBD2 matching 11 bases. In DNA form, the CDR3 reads TGTGCCAGCAGCTTAGCGGGGTCTACTAGCGGGAGTCTGGAGACCCAGTACTTC. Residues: CASSLAGSTSGSLETQYF. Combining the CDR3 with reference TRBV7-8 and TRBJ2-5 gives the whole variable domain GAGVSQSPRYKVAKRGQDVALRCDPISGHVSLFWYQQALGQGPEFLTYFQNEAQLDKSGLPSDRFFAERPEGSVSTLKIQRTQQEDSAVYLCASSLAGSTSGSLETQYFGPGTRLLVL.